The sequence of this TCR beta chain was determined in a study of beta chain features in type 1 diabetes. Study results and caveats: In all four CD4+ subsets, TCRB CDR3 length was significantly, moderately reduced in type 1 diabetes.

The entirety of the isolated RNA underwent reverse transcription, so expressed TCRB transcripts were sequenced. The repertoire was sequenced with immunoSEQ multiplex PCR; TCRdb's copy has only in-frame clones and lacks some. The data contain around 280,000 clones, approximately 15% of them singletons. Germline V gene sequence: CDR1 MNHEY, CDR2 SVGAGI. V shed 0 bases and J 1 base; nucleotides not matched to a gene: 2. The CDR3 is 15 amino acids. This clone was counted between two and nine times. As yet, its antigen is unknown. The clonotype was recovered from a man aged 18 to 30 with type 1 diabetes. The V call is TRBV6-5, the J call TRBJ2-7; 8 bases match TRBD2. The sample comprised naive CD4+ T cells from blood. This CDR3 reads CASSYSSGGSYEQYF. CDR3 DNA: TGTGCCAGCAGTTACTCGTCGGGAGGGTCCTACGAGCAGTACTTC.